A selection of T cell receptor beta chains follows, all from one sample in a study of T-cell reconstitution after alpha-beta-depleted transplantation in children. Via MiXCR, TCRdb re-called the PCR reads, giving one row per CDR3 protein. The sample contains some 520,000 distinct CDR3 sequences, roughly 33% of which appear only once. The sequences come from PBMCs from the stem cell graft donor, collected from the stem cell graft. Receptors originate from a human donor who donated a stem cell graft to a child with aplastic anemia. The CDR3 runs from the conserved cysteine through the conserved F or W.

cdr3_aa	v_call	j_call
CSARVFRTGFINGETQYF	TRBV20-1	TRBJ2-5
CASSGGPGANVLTF	TRBV12-3/TRBV12-4	TRBJ2-6
CASSPGASGQETQYF	TRBV5-1	TRBJ2-5
CASSLTPGTKTEAFF	TRBV5-1	TRBJ1-1
CASSLDRGQPQHF	TRBV12-3/TRBV12-4	TRBJ1-5
CASSLLAGGMGTGELFF	TRBV7-2	TRBJ2-2
CATSVPSGSRNEQFF	TRBV24-1	TRBJ2-1
CAISPGSTGAYEQYF	TRBV10-3	TRBJ2-7
CASSYQGNYGYTF	TRBV6-5	TRBJ1-2
CASSRQATQPQHF	TRBV2	TRBJ1-5
CASSVAAGELFF	TRBV9	TRBJ2-2
CASSWTSGDTDTQYF	TRBV12-3/TRBV12-4	TRBJ2-3
CASRLKGESNTGELFF	TRBV6-5	TRBJ2-2
CASSLVGREPNYGYTF	TRBV7-9	TRBJ1-2
CASSPAGGENQPQHF	TRBV5-1	TRBJ1-5